These 17 T cell receptor beta chains were sequenced from one sample in a study of tumor-infiltrating lymphocytes in glioblastoma multiforme. Multiple V-beta primers and a C-beta primer amplified TCRB from RNA. TCRdb processed the multiplex PCR reads anew with MiXCR; each CDR3 protein has one entry. The data contain some 14,000 distinct CDR3 sequences, 55% to 75% of them seen just once; the ten biggest clones take up 49%. Sequencing was done on a sample of brain tumor tissue. Receptors originate from a male donor with glioblastoma.

The V gene is TRBV18, the J gene TRBJ2-7; D possibly corresponds to TRBD2 (5 bases). V shed 4 bases and J shed 6 bases, with 22 bases lying between them. The CDR3 consists of 16 residues. Germline V gene lookup returns CDR1 KGHSH and CDR2 LQKENI. The CDR3 loop reads CASSLPKASRFGEQYF. The CDR3 bases are TGTGCCAGCTCACTACCGAAAGCTAGCCGTTTCGGCGAGCAGTACTTC. Variable domain in full (rest from reference TRBV18 and TRBJ2-7): NAGVMQNPRHLVRRRGQEARLRCSPMKGHSHVYWYRQLPEEGLKFMVYLQKENIIDESGMPKERFSAEFPKEGPSILRIQQVVRGDSAAYFCASSLPKASRFGEQYFGPGTRLTVT.

The chain combines TRBV29-1 with TRBJ2-1, with D tentatively TRBD1 (5 bases). In germline, CDR1 is SQVTM, CDR2 ANQGSEA. The CDR3 loop spans 17 amino acids. The V end was cut by 0 bases, the J end by 1 base, with 16 bases between. Here the CDR3 reads CSVEEIGLAGSYNEQFF. CDR3 bases: TGCAGCGTTGAAGAAATTGGGTTAGCAGGGTCCTACAATGAGCAGTTCTTC.

CDR3 region: CSAREPEGSYEQYF. Written as DNA, the CDR3 is TGCAGTGCTAGAGAGCCTGAGGGCTCCTACGAGCAGTACTTC. The rearrangement links TRBV20-1 to TRBJ2-7; weak D call: TRBD2 (5 bases). Trimming stripped 0 bases from V and 0 bases from J, with 9 bases between. Per the germline V gene, CDR1 is DFQATT and CDR2 is SNEGSKA (reference sequence). The CDR3 sequence is 14 residues long.

The rearrangement uses TRBV11-2 and TRBJ2-1, with D perhaps assigned TRBD1 or TRBD2 (5 bases each). Looked up from germline, CDR1 is SGHAT and CDR2 is FQNNGV. Between the trimmed V and J ends, which lost 0 bases and 0 bases, there was a span of 6 bases. The CDR3 covers 15 residues. The CDR3: CASSLDGTSYNEQFF. In DNA form, the CDR3 reads TGTGCCAGCAGCTTAGACGGGACCTCCTACAATGAGCAGTTCTTC.

Remarks on this clonotype: One junction end does not reproduce the germline sequence, and a read error may be involved. The chain carries TRBV20-1 and TRBJ1-1; possible D gene TRBD1, 6 bases. CDR3 length equals 15 residues. Germline CDR1 DFQATT, CDR2 SNEGSKA (reference sequence). The CDR3 nucleotides are TGCAGTGCTCCCACCGGGACACGGGGGGTAAATGAAACTTTCTTT. It specifies CSAPTGTRGVNETFF.

J is TRBJ2-2 and V is TRBV20-1; TRBD1 might be the D (6 bases). This CDR3 is built from 14 residues. CDR1 is DFQATT and CDR2 is SNEGSKA in the germline V gene (reference sequence). The CDR3 nucleotides read TGCAGGGAGACAGGATCTAGGAGCACCGGGGAGCTGTTTTTT. This encodes CRETGSRSTGELFF.

Notes on this clonotype: Because it lacks the conserved phenylalanine or tryptophan at the end, this CDR3 is likely a read error. This rearrangement joins TRBV11-2 to TRBJ2-2; 8 bases align to TRBD2. This CDR3 has 19 amino acids. Germline values: CDR1 SGHAT, CDR2 FQNNGV. The CDR3 loop is CASSLVRSSGGSNTEELFC. CDR3 nucleotide sequence: TGTGCCAGCAGCTTAGTCCGTTCCAGCGGGGGCTCGAACACCGAGGAGCTGTTTTGT.

This chain connects TRBV30 to TRBJ1-2, with a tentative D call TRBD1 (6 bases). Germline loops: CDR1 GTSNPN, CDR2 SVGIG (reference sequence). The CDR3 is made up of 14 amino acids. Trimming shortened V by 2 bases and J by 8 bases, and 18 bases separated the two germline ends. The CDR3 region has the DNA TGTGCCTGGAGTTCTGGGGGCGCGGTGAACGGCTACACCTTC. Translating it yields CAWSSGGAVNGYTF.

This clonotype was picked up one time. The chain couples TRBV20-1 to TRBJ2-1; D gene ambiguous. The CDR3 length is 11 residues. V gave up 6 bases and J gave up 8 bases, with 11 bases separating them. In germline, CDR1 is DFQATT, CDR2 SNEGSKA (reference sequence). The CDR3 DNA sequence: TGCAGTGCCCAGGAAAGTCATGAGCAGTTCTTC. It is translated as CSAQESHEQFF.

Turning to this clonotype: One end of the junction fails to match germline, which may point to a read error. The chain combines TRBV11-1 with TRBJ2-2, with 8 bases identical to TRBD1. In germline, CDR1 is SGHAT, CDR2 FQDESV (reference sequence). This CDR3 spans 14 amino acids. The CDR3 loop is CASSRRPGGGKLFF. The CDR3 DNA reads as TGTGCCAGCAGCAGGAGGCCAGGGGGCGGGAAGCTGTTTTTT.

The rearrangement joins TRBV6-6 to TRBJ2-1, with TRBD2 identical over 12 bases. This CDR3 has 15 residues. The germline CDR1 and CDR2 sequences are MNHNY and SVGAGI (reference sequence). V was clipped by 6 bases and J by 8 bases; unmatched bases: 8. CDR3 coding DNA: TGTGCCAGCAGAGAGTGGACTAGCGGGGTCTATGAGCAGTTCTTC. It codes for CASREWTSGVYEQFF.

To note about this clonotype: At one of its ends the junction is not consistent with the germline gene, which may arise from a read error. The gene calls are TRBV4-1 and TRBJ1-2, with D unresolved. The CDR3 is 16 residues long. Germline-derived CDR1 and CDR2 are MGHRA and YSYEKL. CDR3 nucleotide sequence: TGCGCTAGCAGCCAAGATCGATACATGGGAAACTATGGGTACACCTTC. Protein product: CASSQDRYMGNYGYTF.

Comments on this clonotype: The junction shows a germline mismatch at one end, possibly a read error. This chain links TRBV24-1 with TRBJ2-1; weak D call: TRBD2 (6 bases). Germline values: CDR1 KGHDR, CDR2 SFDVKD. This CDR3 is built from 15 residues. The CDR3 DNA reads TGTGCCACCTGTGATTCAGAGGGACTCTCACATAAGCAGTTCTTC. This sequence encodes CATCDSEGLSHKQFF.

On this clonotype itself: The junction departs from the called germline gene at one end, perhaps through a read error. The CDR3 reads CASILVQGHTGELFF. The CDR3 DNA reads TGTGCCAGCATCTTAGTACAGGGTCACACCGGGGAGCTGTTCTTT. This chain connects TRBV11-2 to TRBJ2-2; perhaps TRBD1 as D (6 bases). The CDR3 is made up of 15 amino acids. The germline V gene encodes CDR1 SGHAT and CDR2 FQNNGV.

Worth noting for this clonotype: This could be a read error, since a much larger clone is one nucleotide away. This chain connects TRBV4-1 to TRBJ2-7; the match to TRBD2 covers 7 bases. CDR3 length: 13 amino acids. Germline V gives CDR1 MGHRA, CDR2 YSYEKL. The CDR3 reads CASSQDRDYEQCF. For the CDR3, the DNA is TGCGCCAGCAGCCAAGACAGGGACTACGAGCAGTGCTTC.

By sample fraction, this clonotype is medium-sized. The rearrangement joins TRBV29-1 to TRBJ2-1, with D maybe TRBD2 (5 bases). Germline CDR1 reads SQVTM; CDR2 reads ANQGSEA. The V gene lost 3 bases and the J gene lost 9 bases, with 15 bases spanning the gap. The CDR3 consists of 13 residues. The CDR3 DNA is TGCAGCGTTGATAGCGTAACTTCTGGTGAGCAGTTCTTC. Amino acids: CSVDSVTSGEQFF.

The chain employs TRBV11-2 and TRBJ2-2; D unclear. This CDR3 comprises 13 residues. V dropped 0 bases and J dropped 5 bases, with 4 bases sitting between them. Per germline, CDR1 SGHAT and CDR2 FQNNGV. DNA for the CDR3: TGTGCCAGCAGCTTAGATCGGACCGGGGAGCTGTTTTTT. Its protein product is CASSLDRTGELFF.